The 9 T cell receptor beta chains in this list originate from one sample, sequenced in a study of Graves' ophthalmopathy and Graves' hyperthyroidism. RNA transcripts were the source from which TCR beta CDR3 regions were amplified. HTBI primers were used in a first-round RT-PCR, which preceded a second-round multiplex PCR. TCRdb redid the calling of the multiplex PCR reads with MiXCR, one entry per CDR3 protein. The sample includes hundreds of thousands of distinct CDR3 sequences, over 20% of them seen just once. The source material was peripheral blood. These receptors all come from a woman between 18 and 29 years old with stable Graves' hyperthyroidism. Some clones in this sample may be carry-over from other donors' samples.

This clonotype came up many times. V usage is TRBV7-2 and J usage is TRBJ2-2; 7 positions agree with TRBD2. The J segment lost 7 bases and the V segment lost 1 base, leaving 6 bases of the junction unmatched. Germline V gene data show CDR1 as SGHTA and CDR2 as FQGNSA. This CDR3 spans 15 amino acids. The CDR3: CASSLGTSKVGELFF. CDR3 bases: TGTGCCAGCAGCTTAGGGACTAGTAAGGTCGGGGAGCTGTTTTTT.

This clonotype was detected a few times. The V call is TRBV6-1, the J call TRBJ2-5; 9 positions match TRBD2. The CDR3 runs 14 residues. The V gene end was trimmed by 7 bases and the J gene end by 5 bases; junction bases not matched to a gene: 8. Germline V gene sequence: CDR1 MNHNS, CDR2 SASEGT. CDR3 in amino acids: CASIHSGSEETQYF. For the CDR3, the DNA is TGTGCCAGCATCCATAGCGGGAGTGAGGAGACCCAGTACTTC.

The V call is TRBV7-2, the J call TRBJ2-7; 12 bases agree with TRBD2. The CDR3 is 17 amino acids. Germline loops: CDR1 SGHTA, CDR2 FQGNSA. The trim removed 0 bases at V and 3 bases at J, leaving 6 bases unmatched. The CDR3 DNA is TGTGCCAGCAGCTTAGCCCCTAGCGGGAGGGCCCTCTACGAGCAGTACTTC. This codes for CASSLAPSGRALYEQYF.

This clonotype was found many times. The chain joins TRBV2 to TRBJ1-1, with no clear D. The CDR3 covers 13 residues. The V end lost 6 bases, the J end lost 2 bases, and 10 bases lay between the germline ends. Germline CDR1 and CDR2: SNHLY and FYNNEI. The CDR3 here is CASRLGFNTEAFF. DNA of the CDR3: TGTGCCAGCAGGCTGGGGTTCAACACTGAAGCTTTCTTT.

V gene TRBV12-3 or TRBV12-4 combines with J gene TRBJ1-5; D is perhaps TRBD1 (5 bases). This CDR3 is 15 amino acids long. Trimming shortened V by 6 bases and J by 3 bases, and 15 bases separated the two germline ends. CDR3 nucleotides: TGTGCCAGCAGGGCCCAGGGACGGACCAATCAGCCCCAGCATTTT. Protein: CASRAQGRTNQPQHF.

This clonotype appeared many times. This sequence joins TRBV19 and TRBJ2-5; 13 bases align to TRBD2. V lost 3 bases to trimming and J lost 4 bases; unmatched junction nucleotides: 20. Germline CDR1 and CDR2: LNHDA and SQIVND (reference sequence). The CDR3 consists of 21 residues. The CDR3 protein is CASSIWTGRTSGRDGGETQYF. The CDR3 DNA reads TGTGCCAGTAGTATCTGGACAGGCCGGACTAGCGGGAGAGACGGAGGAGAGACCCAGTACTTC.

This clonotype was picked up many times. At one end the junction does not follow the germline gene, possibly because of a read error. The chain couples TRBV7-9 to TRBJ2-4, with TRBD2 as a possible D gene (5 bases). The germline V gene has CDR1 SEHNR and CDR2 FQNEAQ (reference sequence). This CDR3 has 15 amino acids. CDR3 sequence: CASSLETGMKNIKYF. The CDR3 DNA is TGTGCCAGCAGCTTAGAGACGGGGATGAAAAACATTAAGTACTTC.

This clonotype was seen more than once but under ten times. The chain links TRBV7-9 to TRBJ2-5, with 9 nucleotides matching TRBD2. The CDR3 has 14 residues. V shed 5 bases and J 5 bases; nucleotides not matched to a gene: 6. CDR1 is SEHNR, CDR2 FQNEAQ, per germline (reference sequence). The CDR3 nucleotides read TGTGCCAGCAGCACACTAGCGGGCCGGGAGACCCAGTACTTC. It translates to CASSTLAGRETQYF.

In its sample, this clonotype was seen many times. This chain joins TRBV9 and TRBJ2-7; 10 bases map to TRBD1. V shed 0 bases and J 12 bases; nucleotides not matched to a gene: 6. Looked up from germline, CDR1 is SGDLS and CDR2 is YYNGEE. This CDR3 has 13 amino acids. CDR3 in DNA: TGTGCCAGCAGCGTAGTCGGGACAGGGGTGCGGTACTTC. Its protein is CASSVVGTGVRYF.